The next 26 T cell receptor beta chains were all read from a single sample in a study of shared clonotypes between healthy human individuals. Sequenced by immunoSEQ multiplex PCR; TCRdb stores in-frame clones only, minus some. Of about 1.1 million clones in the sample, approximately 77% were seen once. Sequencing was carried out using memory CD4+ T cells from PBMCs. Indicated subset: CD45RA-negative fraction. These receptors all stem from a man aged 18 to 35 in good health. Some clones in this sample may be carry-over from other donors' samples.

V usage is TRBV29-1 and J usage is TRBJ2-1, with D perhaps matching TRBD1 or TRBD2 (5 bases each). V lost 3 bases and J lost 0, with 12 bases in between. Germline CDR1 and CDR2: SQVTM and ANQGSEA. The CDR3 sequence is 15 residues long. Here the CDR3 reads CSVDGGVTSYNEQFF. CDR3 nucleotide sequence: TGCAGCGTTGATGGGGGAGTAACCTCCTACAATGAGCAGTTCTTC.

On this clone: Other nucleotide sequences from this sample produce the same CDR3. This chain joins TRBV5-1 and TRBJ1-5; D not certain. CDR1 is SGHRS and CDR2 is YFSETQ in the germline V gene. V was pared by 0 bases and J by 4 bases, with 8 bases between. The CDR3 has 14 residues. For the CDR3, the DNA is TGCGCCAGCAGCTTGGGGACTGGGAATCAGCCCCAGCATTTT. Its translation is CASSLGTGNQPQHF. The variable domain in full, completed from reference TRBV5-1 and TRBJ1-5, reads KAGVTQTPRYLIKTRGQQVTLSCSPISGHRSVSWYQQTPGQGLQFLFEYFSETQRNKGNFPGRFSGRQFSNSRSEMNVSTLELGDSALYLCASSLGTGNQPQHFGDGTRLSIL.

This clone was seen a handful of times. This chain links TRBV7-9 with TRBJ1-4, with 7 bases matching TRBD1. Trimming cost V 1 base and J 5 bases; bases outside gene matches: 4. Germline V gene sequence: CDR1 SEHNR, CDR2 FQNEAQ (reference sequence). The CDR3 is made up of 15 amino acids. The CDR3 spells CASSLGDSLNEKLFF. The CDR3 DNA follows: TGTGCCAGCAGCTTAGGGGACAGTCTAAATGAAAAACTGTTTTTT.

The chain's CDR3 is CASTRGGGDNEQFF. The CDR3 DNA is TGTGCCAGCACCAGAGGGGGAGGGGACAATGAGCAGTTCTTC. The J gene is TRBJ2-1, the V gene TRBV27; D possibly corresponds to TRBD2 (7 bases). There are 14 residues in the CDR3. Germline CDR1 reads MNHEY; CDR2 reads SMNVEV (reference sequence). Trimming left V 7 bases short and J 5 bases short, with 15 bases between.

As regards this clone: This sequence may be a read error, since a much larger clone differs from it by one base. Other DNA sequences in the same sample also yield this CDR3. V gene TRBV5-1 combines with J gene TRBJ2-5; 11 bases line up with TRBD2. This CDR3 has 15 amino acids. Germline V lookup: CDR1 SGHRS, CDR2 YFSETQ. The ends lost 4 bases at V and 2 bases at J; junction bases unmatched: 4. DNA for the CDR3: TGCGCCAGCAGCCCAGGGACTAGCGGACAAGAGACCCAGTACTTC. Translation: CASSPGTSGQETQYF.

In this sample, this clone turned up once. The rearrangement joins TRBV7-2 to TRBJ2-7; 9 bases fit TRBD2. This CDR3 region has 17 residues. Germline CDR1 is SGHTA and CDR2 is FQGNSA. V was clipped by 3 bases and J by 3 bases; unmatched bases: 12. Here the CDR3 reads CASSFSGPGTSFYEQYF. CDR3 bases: TGTGCCAGCAGCTTCTCGGGGCCCGGGACTAGCTTCTACGAGCAGTACTTC.

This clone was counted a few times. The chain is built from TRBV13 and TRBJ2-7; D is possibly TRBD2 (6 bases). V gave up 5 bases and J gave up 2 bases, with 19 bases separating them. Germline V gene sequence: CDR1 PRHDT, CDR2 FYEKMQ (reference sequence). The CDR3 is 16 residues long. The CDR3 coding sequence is TGTGCCAGCAGCGCGTCTTTTCTTAGGGAGGCCTACGAGCAGTACTTC. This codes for CASSASFLREAYEQYF.

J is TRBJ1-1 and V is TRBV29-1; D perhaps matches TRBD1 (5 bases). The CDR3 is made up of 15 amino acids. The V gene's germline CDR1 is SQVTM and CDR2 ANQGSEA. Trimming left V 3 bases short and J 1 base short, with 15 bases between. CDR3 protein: CSVEFQAGRNTEAFF. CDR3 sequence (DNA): TGCAGCGTTGAGTTCCAGGCAGGGCGGAACACTGAAGCTTTCTTT. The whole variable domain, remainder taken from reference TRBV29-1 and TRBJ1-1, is SAVISQKPSRDICQRGTSLTIQCQVDSQVTMMFWYRQQPGQSLTLIATANQGSEATYESGFVIDKFPISRPNLTFSTLTVSNMSPEDSSIYLCSVEFQAGRNTEAFFGQGTRLTVV.

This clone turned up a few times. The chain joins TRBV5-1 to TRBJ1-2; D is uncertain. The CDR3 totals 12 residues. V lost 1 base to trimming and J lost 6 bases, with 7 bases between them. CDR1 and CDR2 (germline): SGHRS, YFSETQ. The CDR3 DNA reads TGCGCCAGCAGCTTGTCGAGGGATGGCTACACCTTC. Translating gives CASSLSRDGYTF. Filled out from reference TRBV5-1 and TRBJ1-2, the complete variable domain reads KAGVTQTPRYLIKTRGQQVTLSCSPISGHRSVSWYQQTPGQGLQFLFEYFSETQRNKGNFPGRFSGRQFSNSRSEMNVSTLELGDSALYLCASSLSRDGYTFGSGTRLTVV.

CDR3 sequence reads: CSAASANTVDEQYF. The CDR3 nucleotides are TGCAGCGCTGCATCGGCAAACACCGTCGACGAGCAGTACTTC. This chain links TRBV29-1 with TRBJ2-7, with no clear D. Trimming left V 7 bases short and J 5 bases short, with 21 bases between. The CDR3 is made up of 14 amino acids. Germline-derived CDR1 and CDR2 are SQVTM and ANQGSEA.

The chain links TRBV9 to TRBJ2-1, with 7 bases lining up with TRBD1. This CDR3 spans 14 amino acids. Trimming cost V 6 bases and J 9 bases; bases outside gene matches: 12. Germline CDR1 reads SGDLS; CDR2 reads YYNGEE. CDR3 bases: TGTGCCAGCAAACAGGGGATGTCGTCGGGTGAGCAGTTCTTC. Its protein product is CASKQGMSSGEQFF. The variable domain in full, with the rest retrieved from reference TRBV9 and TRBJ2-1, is DSGVTQTPKHLITATGQRVTLRCSPRSGDLSVYWYQQSLDQGLQFLIQYYNGEERAKGNILERFSAQQFPDLHSELNLSSLELGDSALYFCASKQGMSSGEQFFGPGTRLTVL.

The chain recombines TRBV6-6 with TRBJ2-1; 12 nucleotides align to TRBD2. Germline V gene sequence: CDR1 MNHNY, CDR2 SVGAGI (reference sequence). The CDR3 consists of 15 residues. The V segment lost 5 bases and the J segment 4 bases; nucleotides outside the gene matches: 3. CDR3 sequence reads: CASSRTSGEYNEQFF. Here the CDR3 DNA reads TGTGCCAGCAGTCGGACTAGCGGGGAGTACAATGAGCAGTTCTTC.

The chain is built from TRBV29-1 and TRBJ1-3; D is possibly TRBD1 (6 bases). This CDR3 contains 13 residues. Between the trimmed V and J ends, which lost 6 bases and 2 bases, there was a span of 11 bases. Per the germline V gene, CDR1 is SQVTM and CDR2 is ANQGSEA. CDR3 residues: CSVIQGTGNTIYF. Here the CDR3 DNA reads TGCAGCGTCATACAGGGTACTGGAAACACCATATATTTT.

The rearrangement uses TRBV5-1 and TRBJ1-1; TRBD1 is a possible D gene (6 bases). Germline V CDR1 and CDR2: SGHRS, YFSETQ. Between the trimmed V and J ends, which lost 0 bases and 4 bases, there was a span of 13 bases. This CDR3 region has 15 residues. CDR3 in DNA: TGCGCCAGCAGCTTGGTGGGGGCCGGGGGCACTGAAGCTTTCTTT. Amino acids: CASSLVGAGGTEAFF.

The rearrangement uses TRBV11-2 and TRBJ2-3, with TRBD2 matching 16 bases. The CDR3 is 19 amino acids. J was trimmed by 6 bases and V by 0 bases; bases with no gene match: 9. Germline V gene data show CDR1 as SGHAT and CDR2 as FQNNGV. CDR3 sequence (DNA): TGTGCCAGCAGCTTAGATTTCGGGACTAGCGGGAGGGCCGGTGATACGCAGTATTTT. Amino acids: CASSLDFGTSGRAGDTQYF. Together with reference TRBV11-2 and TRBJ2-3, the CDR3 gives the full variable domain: EAGVAQSPRYKIIEKRQSVAFWCNPISGHATLYWYQQILGQGPKLLIQFQNNGVVDDSQLPKDRFSAERLKGVDSTLKIQPAKLEDSAVYLCASSLDFGTSGRAGDTQYFGPGTRLTVL.

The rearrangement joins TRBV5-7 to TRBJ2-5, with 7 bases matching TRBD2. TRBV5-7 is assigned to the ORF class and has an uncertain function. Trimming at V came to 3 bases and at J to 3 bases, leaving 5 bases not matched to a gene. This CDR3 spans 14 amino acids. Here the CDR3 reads CASSSLGGEETQYF. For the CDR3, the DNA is TGTGCCAGCAGCTCCCTGGGGGGGGAAGAGACCCAGTACTTC.

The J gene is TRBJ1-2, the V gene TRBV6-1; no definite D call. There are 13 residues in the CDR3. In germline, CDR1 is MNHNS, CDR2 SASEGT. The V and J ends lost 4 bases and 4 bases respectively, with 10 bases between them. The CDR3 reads CASSGGQIYGYTF. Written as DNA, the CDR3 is TGTGCCAGCAGTGGAGGGCAGATCTATGGCTACACCTTC.

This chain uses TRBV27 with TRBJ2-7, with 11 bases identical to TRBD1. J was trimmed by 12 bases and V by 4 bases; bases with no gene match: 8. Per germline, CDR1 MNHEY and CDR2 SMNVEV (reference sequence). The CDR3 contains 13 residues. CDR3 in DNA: TGTGCCAGCAGTTCCGGACAGGGGGCGCGACCGTACTTC. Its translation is CASSSGQGARPYF.

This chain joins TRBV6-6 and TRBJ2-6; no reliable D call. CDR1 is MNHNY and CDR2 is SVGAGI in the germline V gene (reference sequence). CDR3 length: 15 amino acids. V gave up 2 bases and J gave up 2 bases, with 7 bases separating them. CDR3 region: CASSYVLAGANVLTF. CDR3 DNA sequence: TGTGCCAGCAGTTACGTCCTGGCTGGGGCCAACGTCCTGACTTTC.

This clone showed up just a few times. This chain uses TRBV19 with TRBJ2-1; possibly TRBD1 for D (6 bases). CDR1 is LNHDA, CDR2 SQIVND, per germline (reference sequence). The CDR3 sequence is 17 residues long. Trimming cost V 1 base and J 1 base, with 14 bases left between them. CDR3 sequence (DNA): TGTGCCAGTAGTATAGGCCTGATAGGGGGTTCCTACAATGAGCAGTTCTTC. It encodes CASSIGLIGGSYNEQFF.

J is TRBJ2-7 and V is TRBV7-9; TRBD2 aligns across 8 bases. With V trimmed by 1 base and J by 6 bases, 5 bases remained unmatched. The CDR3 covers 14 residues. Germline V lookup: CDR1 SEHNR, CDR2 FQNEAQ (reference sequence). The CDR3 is CASSLVLAGGEQYF. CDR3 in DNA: TGTGCCAGCAGCTTAGTTCTAGCGGGTGGCGAGCAGTACTTC.

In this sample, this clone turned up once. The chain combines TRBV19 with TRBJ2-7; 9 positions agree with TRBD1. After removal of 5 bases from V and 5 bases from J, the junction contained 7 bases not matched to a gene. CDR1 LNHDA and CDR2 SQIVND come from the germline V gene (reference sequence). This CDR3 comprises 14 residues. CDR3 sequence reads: CASSGQGYDNEQYF. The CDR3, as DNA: TGTGCCAGTAGTGGACAGGGGTATGACAACGAGCAGTACTTC.

CDR3 sequence: CASSLDPASGIYEQYF. In DNA, the CDR3 is TGCGCCAGCAGCTTGGACCCGGCCTCAGGGATCTACGAGCAGTACTTC. The chain couples TRBV5-1 to TRBJ2-7; tentatively, D is TRBD1 (5 bases). V shed 0 bases and J shed 3 bases, with 16 bases lying between them. The CDR3 consists of 16 residues. Per germline, CDR1 SGHRS and CDR2 YFSETQ.

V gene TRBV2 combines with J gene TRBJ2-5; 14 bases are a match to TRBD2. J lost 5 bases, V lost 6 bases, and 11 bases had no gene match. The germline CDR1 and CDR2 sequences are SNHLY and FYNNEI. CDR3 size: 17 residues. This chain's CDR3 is CASRSGTSGSPGETQYF. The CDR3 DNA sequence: TGTGCCAGCAGGTCCGGGACTAGCGGGAGCCCCGGGGAGACCCAGTACTTC.

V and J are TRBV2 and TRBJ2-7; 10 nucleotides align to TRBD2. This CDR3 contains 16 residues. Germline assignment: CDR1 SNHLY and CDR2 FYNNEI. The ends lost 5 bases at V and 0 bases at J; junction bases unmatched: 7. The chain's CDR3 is CASSYTASGSSYEQYF. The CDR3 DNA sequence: TGTGCCAGCAGTTACACGGCTAGCGGGAGCTCCTACGAGCAGTACTTC.

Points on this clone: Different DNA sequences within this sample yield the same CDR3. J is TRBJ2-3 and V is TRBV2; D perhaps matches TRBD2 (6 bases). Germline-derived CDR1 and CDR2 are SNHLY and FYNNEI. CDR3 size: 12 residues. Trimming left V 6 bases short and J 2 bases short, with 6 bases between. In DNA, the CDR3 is TGTGCCAGCAGGGGACTCACAGATACGCAGTATTTT. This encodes CASRGLTDTQYF.